The T cell receptor beta chain under discussion was sequenced for a study of shared clonotypes between healthy human individuals. Sequencing used immunoSEQ multiplex PCR; TCRdb keeps in-frame clones, though not all of them. The sample contains under 2.5 million clones, 92% of which appear only once. From germline, CDR1 is SGHAT and CDR2 FQNNGV. With 3 bases clipped from V and 5 bases from J, the junction kept 5 bases outside the gene matches. This CDR3 has 15 residues. V usage is TRBV11-2 and J usage is TRBJ2-2, with TRBD2 matching 8 bases. This receptor was obtained from a man younger than 35 in good health. Some clones in this sample may be carry-over from other donors' samples. Material: naive CD4+ T cells from PBMCs. The subset here: CD45RA+ positively selected. This chain's CDR3 is CASSFRLAGTGELFF. In nucleotides, the CDR3 is TGTGCCAGCAGCTTTCGGCTAGCGGGTACCGGGGAGCTGTTTTTT. Full variable domain (remainder filled in from reference TRBV11-2 and TRBJ2-2): EAGVAQSPRYKIIEKRQSVAFWCNPISGHATLYWYQQILGQGPKLLIQFQNNGVVDDSQLPKDRFSAERLKGVDSTLKIQPAKLEDSAVYLCASSFRLAGTGELFFGEGSRLTVL.